Below, 27 T cell receptor beta chains from the same sample are listed, as sequenced in a study of T cell repertoires in cytomegalovirus infection. Their target antigens are unknown. TCRdb passed the reads through MiXCR, listing each CDR3 protein once. The table has approximately 56,000 distinct CDR3 sequences, 15% to 20% seen once. This specimen was CD8+ T cells from cultured PBMCs, taken from culture after CMV antigen stimulation. All receptors come from a human donor in good health (CMV status not recorded). Some clones in this sample may be carry-over from other donors' samples.

Remarks on this clonotype: One junction end does not reproduce the germline sequence, and a read error may be involved. This sequence joins TRBV7-7 and TRBJ2-1; TRBD1 or TRBD2 may be the D gene (5 bases each). Per germline, CDR1 SSHAT and CDR2 FNYEAQ (reference sequence). This CDR3 is 14 amino acids long. This CDR3 is CASSSGSLFNEQFF. CDR3 nucleotides: TGTGCTAGCAGCTCAGGGAGCTTGTTCAATGAGCAGTTCTTC.

This clonotype was seen repeatedly, ten times or more. The chain combines TRBV12-3 or TRBV12-4 with TRBJ2-5; D perhaps matches TRBD2 (5 bases). This CDR3 has 14 amino acids. Trimming took 5 bases from V and 4 from J, leaving 14 bases between them. CDR3 in DNA: TGTGCCAGCAGTCCAGAGACAAGCGGAGAGACCCAGTACTTC. Its protein is CASSPETSGETQYF.

This chain uses TRBV7-9 with TRBJ2-5, with D possibly TRBD1 on 5 matching bases. The CDR3 is 13 residues long. CDR1 is SEHNR and CDR2 is FQNEAQ in the germline V gene (reference sequence). Trimming took 2 bases from V and 5 from J, leaving 9 bases between them. The CDR3 coding sequence is TGTGCCAGCAGCTTATCCAGGGCTGAGACCCAGTACTTC. It yields the protein CASSLSRAETQYF.

This clonotype was recorded only once. The chain uses TRBV27 and TRBJ2-5, with 9 bases aligning to TRBD2. This CDR3 region has 19 residues. With V trimmed by 2 bases and J by 5 bases, 18 bases remained unmatched. The germline V gene has CDR1 MNHEY and CDR2 SMNVEV (reference sequence). The CDR3 sequence: CASSLSPTAGGQEGETQYF. CDR3 in DNA: TGTGCCAGCAGTTTAAGCCCCACTGCGGGGGGGCAGGAGGGCGAGACCCAGTACTTC.

This clonotype came up a few times. The V gene is TRBV7-6, the J gene TRBJ2-1; perhaps TRBD2 as D (5 bases). This CDR3 has 14 residues. V shed 1 base and J shed 5 bases, with 9 bases lying between them. Per the germline V gene, CDR1 is SGHVS and CDR2 is FNYEAQ. CDR3 in DNA: TGTGCCAGCAGCTTAGGTTTCGGGGACAATGAGCAGTTCTTC. Protein sequence: CASSLGFGDNEQFF.

There are many counts of this clonotype. The rearrangement joins TRBV19 to TRBJ1-1; weak D call: TRBD1 (5 bases). Trimming removed 3 bases from V and 4 bases from J, with 6 bases in between. Germline CDR1 reads LNHDA; CDR2 reads SQIVND (reference sequence). CDR3 length equals 12 residues. CDR3 region: CASSIRATEAFF. The CDR3, as DNA: TGTGCCAGTAGTATCAGGGCCACTGAAGCTTTCTTT.

V gene TRBV4-3 combines with J gene TRBJ1-2; 7 positions agree with TRBD1. This CDR3 comprises 12 residues. Trimming cost V 3 bases and J 8 bases; bases outside gene matches: 3. Germline CDR1 LGHNA, CDR2 YSLEER. The CDR3 DNA reads TGCGCCAGCAGCCATTTGACAGGGGGCTACACCTTC. Protein: CASSHLTGGYTF.

This clonotype was seen a few times. The chain carries TRBV7-2 and TRBJ2-3, with 11 bases that match TRBD2. The CDR3 contains 19 residues. In germline, CDR1 is SGHTA, CDR2 FQGNSA. V gave up 2 bases and J gave up 2 bases; unmatched junction bases: 12. CDR3 loop: CASSLYLRVAGGPTDTQYF. The CDR3 DNA reads TGTGCCAGCAGCTTATATTTGCGGGTAGCGGGGGGGCCCACAGATACGCAGTATTTT. Together with reference TRBV7-2 and TRBJ2-3, the CDR3 gives the full variable domain: GAGVSQSPSNKVTEKGKDVELRCDPISGHTALYWYRQSLGQGLEFLIYFQGNSAPDKSGLPSDRFSAERTGGSVSTLTIQRTQQEDSAVYLCASSLYLRVAGGPTDTQYFGPGTRLTVL.

There are many counts of this clonotype. The chain has TRBV7-2 and TRBJ2-7; perhaps D is TRBD1 or TRBD2 (5 bases each). Germline V gene lookup returns CDR1 SGHTA and CDR2 FQGNSA. Trimming took off 5 bases at V and 2 bases at J, with 16 bases between the two ends. This CDR3 is 15 amino acids long. CDR3 in DNA: TGTGCCAGCAGCGAACCGGGACCCCCGCCCTACGAGCAGTACTTC. Residues: CASSEPGPPPYEQYF. The full variable domain, with the rest looked up from reference TRBV7-2 and TRBJ2-7, is GAGVSQSPSNKVTEKGKDVELRCDPISGHTALYWYRQSLGQGLEFLIYFQGNSAPDKSGLPSDRFSAERTGGSVSTLTIQRTQQEDSAVYLCASSEPGPPPYEQYFGPGTRLTVT.

The chain is built from TRBV6-4 and TRBJ1-2; TRBD1 might be the D (5 bases). This CDR3 spans 13 amino acids. V dropped 9 bases and J dropped 6 bases, with 17 bases sitting between them. CDR1 is MRHNA and CDR2 is SNTAGT in the germline V gene. In DNA form, the CDR3 reads TGTGCCAGTCAGCGAGTCAGGGCCCATGGCTACACCTTC. Translating it yields CASQRVRAHGYTF.

The chain links TRBV7-9 to TRBJ2-5; TRBD2 might be the D (5 bases). Trimming took 5 bases from V and 3 from J, leaving 13 bases between them. The CDR3 spans 14 residues. CDR1 and CDR2 (germline): SEHNR, FQNEAQ (reference sequence). CDR3 amino acids: CASSPGIAKETQYF. The CDR3 nucleotides are TGTGCCAGCAGCCCAGGAATAGCGAAAGAGACCCAGTACTTC.

The V call is TRBV4-3, the J call TRBJ1-1; tentative D call: TRBD1 (6 bases). CDR1 and CDR2 (germline): LGHNA, YSLEER. CDR3 length equals 16 residues. V lost 0 bases and J 1 base, leaving 12 bases between the germline ends. The DNA of the CDR3 is TGCGCCAGCAGCCAAGACGTGGGGGGCCGGAACACTGAAGCTTTCTTT. The encoded protein is CASSQDVGGRNTEAFF.

This clonotype has more than one count but fewer than ten. The DNA of the CDR3 is TGTGCCAGCAGTTACTCGATAACTTCTGGCGCAGATACGCAGTATTTT. Amino acid sequence: CASSYSITSGADTQYF. The rearrangement links TRBV6-6 to TRBJ2-3; D is undetermined. Germline values: CDR1 MNHNY, CDR2 SVGAGI (reference sequence). V lost 0 bases and J lost 4, with 14 bases in between. The CDR3 spans 16 residues.

This clonotype was counted between two and nine times. J is TRBJ2-1 and V is TRBV7-8; unclear D gene. V was clipped by 4 bases and J by 13 bases, with 11 bases between them. Germline lookup yields CDR1 SGHVS and CDR2 FQNEAQ. This CDR3 comprises 11 residues. CDR3 nucleotide sequence: TGTGCCAGCAGCTCCAGAGATCAACAGTTCTTC. Translation gives CASSSRDQQFF.

In its sample, this clonotype was seen a few times. The chain recombines TRBV6-6 with TRBJ2-3, with D possibly matching TRBD2 (6 bases). The V end lost 6 bases, the J end lost 4 bases, and 23 bases lay between the germline ends. The CDR3 has 17 amino acids. The germline V gene has CDR1 MNHNY and CDR2 SVGAGI (reference sequence). CDR3 nucleotides: TGTGCCAGCAGCCGGGGGATACCTCCCCTGAGGCCAGATACGCAGTATTTT. Protein sequence: CASSRGIPPLRPDTQYF.

The chain employs TRBV27 and TRBJ1-6, with D perhaps matching TRBD1 (5 bases). Germline V gene sequence: CDR1 MNHEY, CDR2 SMNVEV (reference sequence). The CDR3 runs 14 residues. V dropped 7 bases and J dropped 0 bases, with 7 bases sitting between them. The CDR3 protein is CASKGSSYNSPLHF. The CDR3 DNA sequence: TGTGCCAGCAAGGGGAGCTCCTATAATTCACCCCTCCACTTT.

The chain employs TRBV7-8 and TRBJ2-1; D is possibly TRBD1 or TRBD2 (6 bases each). The germline V gene has CDR1 SGHVS and CDR2 FQNEAQ. The ends were cut back, 1 base at V and 9 bases at J, with 10 bases in the middle. There are 13 residues in the CDR3. Written as DNA, the CDR3 is TGTGCCAGCAGCTTAGAAGGGGGGATTGAGCAGTTCTTC. Its protein product is CASSLEGGIEQFF.

In this sample, this clonotype turned up a few times. The chain recombines TRBV7-2 with TRBJ2-1; D unresolved. Trimming shortened V by 5 bases and J by 8 bases, and 10 bases separated the two germline ends. Germline CDR1 is SGHTA and CDR2 is FQGNSA. This CDR3 region has 12 residues. CDR3 region: CASSGELDEQFF. The CDR3 bases are TGTGCCAGCAGCGGCGAATTGGATGAGCAGTTCTTC.

V usage is TRBV12-3 or TRBV12-4 and J usage is TRBJ2-1; a weak D match, TRBD2 (6 bases). Trimming cost V 6 bases and J 11 bases, with 11 bases left between them. This CDR3 comprises 11 residues. The CDR3 region has the DNA TGTGCCAGCAGGCTTGCGGGAAAGCAGTTCTTC. Protein: CASRLAGKQFF.

This clonotype was seen only a few times. The genes are TRBV7-9 and TRBJ1-5; D is possibly TRBD1 (5 bases). The V and J ends lost 1 base and 3 bases respectively, with 19 bases between them. CDR1 is SEHNR and CDR2 is FQNEAQ in the germline V gene (reference sequence). This CDR3 is built from 18 residues. CDR3 DNA sequence: TGTGCCAGCAGCTTAGGAGATAAGGGACGGGGGATCAATCAGCCCCAGCATTTT. It encodes CASSLGDKGRGINQPQHF.

This clonotype has more than one count but fewer than ten. This sequence joins TRBV27 and TRBJ2-3; D is tentatively TRBD1 or TRBD2 (5 bases each). The CDR3 is 12 residues long. CDR1 is MNHEY, CDR2 SMNVEV, per germline (reference sequence). Trimming took 5 bases from V and 4 from J, leaving 7 bases between them. The CDR3 bases are TGTGCCAGCAGTACGGGGCCAGATACGCAGTATTTT. Protein: CASSTGPDTQYF.

This rearrangement joins TRBV20-1 to TRBJ1-3; D remains unclear. The CDR3 sequence is 13 residues long. CDR1 and CDR2 (germline): DFQATT, SNEGSKA (reference sequence). V lost 0 bases and J lost 0, with 3 bases in between. The CDR3 coding sequence is TGCAGTGCTAGAGAGGTCTCTGGAAACACCATATATTTT. Its protein product is CSAREVSGNTIYF.

This clonotype has a handful of counts. The V gene is TRBV15, the J gene TRBJ2-7, with D maybe TRBD1 (5 bases). Germline assignment: CDR1 LNHNV and CDR2 YYDKDF (reference sequence). The CDR3 covers 15 residues. Trimming removed 0 bases at V and 11 bases at J, with 20 bases between. CDR3 DNA: TGTGCCACCAGCAGAGATCGGGCCACAGGAAGGTCCAAGTACTTC. Translating it yields CATSRDRATGRSKYF. The whole variable domain, remainder taken from reference TRBV15 and TRBJ2-7, is DAMVIQNPRYQVTQFGKPVTLSCSQTLNHNVMYWYQQKSSQAPKLLFHYYDKDFNNEADTPDNFQSRRPNTSFCFLDIRSPGLGDTAMYLCATSRDRATGRSKYFGPGTRLTVT.

This clonotype was counted a few times. V gene TRBV7-9 combines with J gene TRBJ2-7, with D uncertain. The CDR3 is made up of 14 amino acids. V dropped 1 base and J dropped 3 bases, with 10 bases sitting between them. CDR1 is SEHNR and CDR2 is FQNEAQ in the germline V gene (reference sequence). This chain's CDR3 is CASSLEYGRYEQYF. CDR3 nucleotide sequence: TGTGCCAGCAGCTTAGAATACGGTCGCTACGAGCAGTACTTC.

This clonotype has more than one count but fewer than ten. This chain connects TRBV4-1 to TRBJ2-1; 10 nucleotides line up with TRBD1. The CDR3 is made up of 15 amino acids. J lost 6 bases, V lost 3 bases, and 5 bases had no gene match. CDR1 is MGHRA and CDR2 is YSYEKL in the germline V gene. The CDR3 protein is CASSHQGQGVNEQFF. CDR3 sequence (DNA): TGCGCCAGCAGCCACCAAGGACAGGGGGTCAATGAGCAGTTCTTC.

The chain carries TRBV6-6 and TRBJ1-3, with D unresolved. CDR1 is MNHNY and CDR2 is SVGAGI in the germline V gene (reference sequence). Trimming took off 5 bases at V and 0 bases at J, with 8 bases between the two ends. The CDR3 runs to 14 residues. The CDR3 sequence: CASSVTGSGNTIYF. CDR3 nucleotides: TGTGCCAGCAGTGTTACGGGCTCTGGAAACACCATATATTTT.

The rearrangement joins TRBV7-9 to TRBJ1-1, with D uncertain. Germline V gives CDR1 SEHNR, CDR2 FQNEAQ (reference sequence). CDR3 length: 12 amino acids. Trimming removed 5 bases at V and 7 bases at J, with 11 bases between. CDR3 protein: CASSSPRIEAFF. In DNA form, the CDR3 reads TGTGCCAGCAGCAGCCCTCGCATTGAAGCTTTCTTT.